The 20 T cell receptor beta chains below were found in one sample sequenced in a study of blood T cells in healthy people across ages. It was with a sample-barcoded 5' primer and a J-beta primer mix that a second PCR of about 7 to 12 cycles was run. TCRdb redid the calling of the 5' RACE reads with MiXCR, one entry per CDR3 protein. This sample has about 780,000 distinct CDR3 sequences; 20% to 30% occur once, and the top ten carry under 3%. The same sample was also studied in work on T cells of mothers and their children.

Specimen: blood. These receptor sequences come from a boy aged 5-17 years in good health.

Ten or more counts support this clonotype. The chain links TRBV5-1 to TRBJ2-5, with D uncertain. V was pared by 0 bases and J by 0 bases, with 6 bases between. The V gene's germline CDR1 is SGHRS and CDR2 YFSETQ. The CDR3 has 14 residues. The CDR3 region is CASSLGLNQETQYF. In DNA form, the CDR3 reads TGCGCCAGCAGCTTGGGACTGAACCAAGAGACCCAGTACTTC. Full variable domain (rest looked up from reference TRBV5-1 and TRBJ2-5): KAGVTQTPRYLIKTRGQQVTLSCSPISGHRSVSWYQQTPGQGLQFLFEYFSETQRNKGNFPGRFSGRQFSNSRSEMNVSTLELGDSALYLCASSLGLNQETQYFGPGTRLLVL.

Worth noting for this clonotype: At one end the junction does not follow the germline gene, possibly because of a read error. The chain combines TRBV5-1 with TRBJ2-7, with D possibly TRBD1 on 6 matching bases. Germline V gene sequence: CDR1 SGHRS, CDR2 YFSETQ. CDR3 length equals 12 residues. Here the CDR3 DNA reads TGTGCCAGCAGCCCACAGGGAGACGAGCAGTACTTC. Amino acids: CASSPQGDEQYF.

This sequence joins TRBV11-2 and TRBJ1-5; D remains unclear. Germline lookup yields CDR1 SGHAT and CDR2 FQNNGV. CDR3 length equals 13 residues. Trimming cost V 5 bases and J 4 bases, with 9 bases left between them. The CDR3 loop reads CASSEQPNQPQHF. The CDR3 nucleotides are TGTGCCAGCAGCGAGCAGCCAAATCAGCCCCAGCATTTT.

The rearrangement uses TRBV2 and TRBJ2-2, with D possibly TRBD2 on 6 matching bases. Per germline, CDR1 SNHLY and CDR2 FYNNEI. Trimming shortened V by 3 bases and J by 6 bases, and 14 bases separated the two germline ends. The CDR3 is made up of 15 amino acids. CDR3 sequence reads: CASSDGRGLAGELFF. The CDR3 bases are TGTGCCAGCAGTGATGGGCGGGGCCTGGCCGGGGAGCTGTTTTTT.

The CDR3 spells CSARDRRNQETQYF. As DNA, the CDR3 is TGCAGTGCTAGAGATCGGCGGAACCAAGAGACCCAGTACTTC. The chain couples TRBV20-1 to TRBJ2-5; D unclear. V lost 0 bases and J lost 0, with 8 bases in between. Looked up from germline, CDR1 is DFQATT and CDR2 is SNEGSKA (reference sequence). The CDR3 sequence is 14 residues long.

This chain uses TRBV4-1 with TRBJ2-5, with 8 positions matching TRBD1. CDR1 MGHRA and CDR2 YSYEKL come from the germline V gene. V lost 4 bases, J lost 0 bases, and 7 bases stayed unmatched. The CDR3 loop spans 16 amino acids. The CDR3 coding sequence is TGCGCCAGCAGCCGCGGACAGGGTCTTAACCAAGAGACCCAGTACTTC. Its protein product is CASSRGQGLNQETQYF.

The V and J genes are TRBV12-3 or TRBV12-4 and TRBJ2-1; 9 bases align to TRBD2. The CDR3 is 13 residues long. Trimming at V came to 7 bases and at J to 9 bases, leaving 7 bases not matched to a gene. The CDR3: CASTGTSISEQFF. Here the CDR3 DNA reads TGTGCCAGCACCGGGACTAGCATCAGTGAGCAGTTCTTC.

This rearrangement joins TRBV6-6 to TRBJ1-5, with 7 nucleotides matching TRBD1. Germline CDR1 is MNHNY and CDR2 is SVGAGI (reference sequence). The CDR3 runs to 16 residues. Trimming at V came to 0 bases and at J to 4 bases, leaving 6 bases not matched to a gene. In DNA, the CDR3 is TGTGCCAGCAGTTACTCGATGGGACAGATTAATCAGCCCCAGCATTTT. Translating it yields CASSYSMGQINQPQHF.

The CDR3 bases are TGTGCCAGCAGCGTACCCCGGGACCCCACTAATGAAAAACTGTTTTTT. It translates to CASSVPRDPTNEKLFF. The chain combines TRBV5-5 with TRBJ1-4; TRBD1 is a possible D gene (5 bases). Per the germline V gene, CDR1 is SGHKS and CDR2 is YYEKEE (reference sequence). CDR3 length equals 16 residues. V was pared by 4 bases and J by 2 bases, with 15 bases between.

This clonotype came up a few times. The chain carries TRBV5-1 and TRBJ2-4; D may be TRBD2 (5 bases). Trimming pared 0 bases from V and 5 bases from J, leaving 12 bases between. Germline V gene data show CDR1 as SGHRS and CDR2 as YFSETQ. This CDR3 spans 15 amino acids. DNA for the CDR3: TGCGCCAGCAGCTTGGCCTTGGGGAGAGAAAACATTCAGTACTTC. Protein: CASSLALGRENIQYF.

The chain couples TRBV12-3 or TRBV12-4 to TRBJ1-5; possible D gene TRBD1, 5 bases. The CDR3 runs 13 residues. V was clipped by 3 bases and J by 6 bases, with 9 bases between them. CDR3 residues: CASSFGRGQPQHF. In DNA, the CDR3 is TGTGCCAGCAGTTTTGGTAGGGGTCAGCCCCAGCATTTT.

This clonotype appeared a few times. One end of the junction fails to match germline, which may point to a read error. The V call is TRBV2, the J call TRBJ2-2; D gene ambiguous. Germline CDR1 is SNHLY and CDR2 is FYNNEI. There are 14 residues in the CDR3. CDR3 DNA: TGCGCCAGCAGTGAAGCGCTTCGGACCGGGGAGCTGTTTTTT. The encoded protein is CASSEALRTGELFF.

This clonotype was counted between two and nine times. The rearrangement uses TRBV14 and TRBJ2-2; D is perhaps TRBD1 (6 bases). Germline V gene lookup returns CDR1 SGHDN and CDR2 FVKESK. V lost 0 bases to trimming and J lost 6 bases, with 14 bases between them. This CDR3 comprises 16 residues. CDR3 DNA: TGTGCCAGCAGCCAAGAATCCGACAGGTTTTCCGGGGAGCTGTTTTTT. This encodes CASSQESDRFSGELFF.

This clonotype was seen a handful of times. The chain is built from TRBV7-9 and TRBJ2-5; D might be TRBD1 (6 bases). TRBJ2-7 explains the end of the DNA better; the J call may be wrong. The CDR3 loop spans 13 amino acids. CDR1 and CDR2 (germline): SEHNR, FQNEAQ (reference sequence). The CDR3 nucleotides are TGTGCCAGCAGCCACCGACAGGCCCACGAGCAGTACTTC. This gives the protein CASSHRQAHEQYF.

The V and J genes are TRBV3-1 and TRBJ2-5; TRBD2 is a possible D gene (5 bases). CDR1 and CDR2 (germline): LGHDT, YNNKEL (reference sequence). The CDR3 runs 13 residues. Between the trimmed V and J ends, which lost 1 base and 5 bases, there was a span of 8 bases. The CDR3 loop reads CASSQAAGETQYF. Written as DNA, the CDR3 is TGTGCCAGCAGCCAAGCCGCGGGTGAGACCCAGTACTTC.

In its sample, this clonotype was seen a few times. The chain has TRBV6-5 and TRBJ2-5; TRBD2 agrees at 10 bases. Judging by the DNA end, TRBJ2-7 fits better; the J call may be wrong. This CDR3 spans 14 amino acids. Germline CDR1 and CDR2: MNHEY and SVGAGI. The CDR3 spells CASGTLAGAYEQYF. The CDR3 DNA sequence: TGTGCCAGTGGGACCCTAGCGGGGGCCTACGAGCAGTACTTC.

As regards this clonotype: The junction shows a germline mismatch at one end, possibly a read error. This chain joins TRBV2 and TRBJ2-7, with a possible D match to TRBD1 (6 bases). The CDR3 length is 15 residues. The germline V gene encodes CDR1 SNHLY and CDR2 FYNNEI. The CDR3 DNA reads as TGTGCCAGCAGTGAGGGGGCAGGAGTCTCCAACGAGCAGTACTTC. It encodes CASSEGAGVSNEQYF.

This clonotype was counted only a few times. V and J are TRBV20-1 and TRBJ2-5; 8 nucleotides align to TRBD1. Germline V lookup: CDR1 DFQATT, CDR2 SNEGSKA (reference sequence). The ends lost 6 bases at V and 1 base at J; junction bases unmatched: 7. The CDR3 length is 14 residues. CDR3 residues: CSAARDRIQETQYF. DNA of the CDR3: TGCAGTGCCGCCCGGGACAGGATCCAAGAGACCCAGTACTTC.

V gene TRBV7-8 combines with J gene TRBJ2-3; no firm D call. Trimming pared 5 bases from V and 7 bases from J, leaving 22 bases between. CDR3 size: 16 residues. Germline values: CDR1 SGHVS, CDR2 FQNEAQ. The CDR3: CASSPRPGTTWYTQYF. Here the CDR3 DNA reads TGTGCCAGCAGCCCCAGGCCAGGCACGACGTGGTATACGCAGTATTTT. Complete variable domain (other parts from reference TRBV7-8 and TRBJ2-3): GAGVSQSPRYKVAKRGQDVALRCDPISGHVSLFWYQQALGQGPEFLTYFQNEAQLDKSGLPSDRFFAERPEGSVSTLKIQRTQQEDSAVYLCASSPRPGTTWYTQYFGPGTRLTVL.

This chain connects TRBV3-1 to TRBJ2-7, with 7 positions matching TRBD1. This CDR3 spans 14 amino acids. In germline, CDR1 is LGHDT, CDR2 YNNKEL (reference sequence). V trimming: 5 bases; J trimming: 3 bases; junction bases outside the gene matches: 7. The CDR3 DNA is TGTGCCAGCAGCGGGGACAGAGTTATCTACGAGCAGTACTTC. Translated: CASSGDRVIYEQYF.